This TCR beta chain came from a study of blood T cell repertoires in COVID-19 (dated by TCRdb to 2018 to 2020). Turning to the overall study: The collaborator samples originated in the United States, Italy and Spain and spanned the acute and convalescent phases of COVID-19. Where available, HLA class I and class II types were taken from metadata supplied by the sample provider and were not determined by assay-based typing. The samples were drawn from the first 160 participants of the ongoing ImmuneRACE study and from 950 to 1,500 subjects provided by 6 global collaborators. Deeply sampled blood TCRbeta repertoires from subjects exposed to, actively infected with, or recovered from COVID-19 were included in the dataset. A freely available public database, intended as a resource for researchers studying the immune response to SARS-CoV-2, is where the repertoires were released. The sample metadata nearly always contained a de-identified subject ID, COVID-19 status, age in years and sex. The prospective study material was composed of cDNA or gDNA derived from T cells, B-cell-depleted T cells, or PBMCs. Overall results and qualifications from the work: How much clinical and demographic metadata was included differed by source and by participant, and the metadata was provided uncurated.

One collaborating source in Seattle enrolled patients during active infection and followed them longitudinally through the course of disease. Collaborating institutions collected whole blood in K2EDTA tubes following their own protocols. Collaborator samples were shipped for TCRbeta analysis as frozen whole blood, isolated PBMCs, or DNA extracted from either sample type. A remark on this clone: Its antigen remains undetermined. Mismatch with germline at one junction end may stem from a read error.

TCRbeta CDR3 regions were amplified from genomic DNA using the immunoSEQ Assay, a bias-controlled multiplex PCR. On the authors' methods: The number of nucleated cells in each sample was estimated by amplification of reference gene primers within the assay. To quantify the absolute abundance of each unique TCRbeta CDR3 rearrangement, sequence reads were collapsed and filtered. Productive Simpson clonality was computed per sample as the square root of Simpson's diversity index over productive rearrangements. As stored in TCRdb, this immuneACCESS dataset retains in-frame rearrangements with V and J assigned. A fraction of the clones does not appear; measured against another copy, unresolved V genes explain less than half of the discrepancy, and the remainder lacks a known reason. The DNA was the basis for D and trimming; V, J and clone size are from that table. Counted in this sample were roughly 330,000 clones; approximately 90% of them appeared once. The top ten clones comprise roughly 9.9% of the sample.

CDR1 SEHNR and CDR2 FQNEAQ were looked up in the germline V gene (reference sequence). The CDR3 numbers 14 residues from cysteine through phenylalanine. Only the CDR3 portion is preserved as DNA: 42 bases, with reading frame beginning at the first base. Sequencing used peripheral blood. The sequence was obtained from a man in his thirties or forties with COVID-19, enrolled during active disease. The rearrangement joined TRBV7-9 to TRBJ2-7, with 7 bases matching TRBD1. The bases read TGTGCCAGCAGTTTAGACAGGGCTTCCTACGAGCAGTACTTC. This translates into CASSLDRASYEQYF.